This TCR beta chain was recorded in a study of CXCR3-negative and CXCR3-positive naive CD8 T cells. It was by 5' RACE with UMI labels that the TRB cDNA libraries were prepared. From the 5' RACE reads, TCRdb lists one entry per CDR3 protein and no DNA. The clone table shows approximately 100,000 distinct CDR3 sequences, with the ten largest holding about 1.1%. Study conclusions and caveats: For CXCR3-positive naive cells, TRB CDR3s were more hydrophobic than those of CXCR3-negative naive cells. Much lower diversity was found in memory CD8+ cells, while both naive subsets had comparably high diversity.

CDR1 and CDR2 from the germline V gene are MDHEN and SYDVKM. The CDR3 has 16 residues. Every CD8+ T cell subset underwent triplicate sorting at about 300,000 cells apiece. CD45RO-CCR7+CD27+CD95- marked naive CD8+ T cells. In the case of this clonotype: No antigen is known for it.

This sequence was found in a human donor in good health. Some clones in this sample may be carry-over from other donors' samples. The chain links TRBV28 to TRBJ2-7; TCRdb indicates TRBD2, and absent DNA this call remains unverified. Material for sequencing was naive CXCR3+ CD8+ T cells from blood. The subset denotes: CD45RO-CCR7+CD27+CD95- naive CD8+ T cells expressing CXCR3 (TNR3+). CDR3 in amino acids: CASSYRGGLAGNEQYF.